Below, one T cell receptor beta chain is given with its context. The CDR3 covers 15 residues. The V gene's germline CDR1 is MDHEN and CDR2 SYDVKM. After removal of 6 bases from V and 8 bases from J, the junction contained 15 bases not matched to a gene. This entry is derived from a study of T cells in pancreatic ductal adenocarcinoma. Selected pancreatic ductal adenocarcinoma patients had undergone surgery without neoadjuvant therapy. The data were produced by immunoSEQ multiplex PCR, yet TCRdb's version contains in-frame clones alone and is incomplete. Among roughly 11,000 clones listed, 86% were seen once.

The origin of this receptor is a human donor with pancreatic ductal adenocarcinoma. The chain uses TRBV28 and TRBJ1-2; 7 bases align to TRBD1. The sample was PBMCs. In nucleotides, the CDR3 is TGTGCCAGCAGCGTCACAGGGGAGGAGGGTAGGGGCTACACCTTC. Its protein product is CASSVTGEEGRGYTF.